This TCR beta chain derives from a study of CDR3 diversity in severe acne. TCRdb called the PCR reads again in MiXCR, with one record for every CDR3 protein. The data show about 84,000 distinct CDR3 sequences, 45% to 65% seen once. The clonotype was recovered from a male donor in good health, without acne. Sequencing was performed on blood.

The CDR3 DNA follows: TGCAGTGCCGTCCGACTAGCGGGGGGGCGGGATGAGCAGTTCTTC. Encoded protein: CSAVRLAGGRDEQFF. The chain carries TRBV20-1 and TRBJ2-1; 14 bases are a match to TRBD2. The junction had 9 bases not matched to a gene; V was cut back by 6 bases and J by 8 bases. Germline CDR1 is DFQATT and CDR2 is SNEGSKA (reference sequence). This CDR3 comprises 15 residues.